What follows is one TCR beta chain and its context. The target of this receptor is not known. It has no much larger one-base neighbor in the sample; base qualities were not kept. This sample stems from a study of T cells after posttransplantation cyclophosphamide (TCRdb year 2016). Background for the entire study: Using TRB sequencing, the study followed how the T cell repertoire reconstituted after myeloablative bone marrow transplantation in which posttransplantation cyclophosphamide served as GVHD prophylaxis. Because TRA and TRB clonality correlated tightly in roughly nine samples, later TCR analyses were limited to TRB. Public TRB sequences were queried against a database of over 3,500 sequences associated with responses to pathogens, tumor antigens, self-antigens and alloantigens. Antigen receptor sequencing was done on samples from some 35 PTCy-treated patients and from over 15 related bone marrow donors of those patients. Blood from all 35 or so PTCy patients who had 1-year posttransplant specimens underwent TRB sequencing. Up to about 3 additional blood samples from 2 to 5.2 years after transplant were also TRB-sequenced in 3 patients, as was pretransplant blood from 4 patients.

On the day of marrow donation, related bone marrow donors gave peripheral blood samples. Viable CD3+CD4+ or CD3+CD8+ cells that were CCR7+CD45RA+CD45RO-CD95-CD27+CD28+ were defined as naive T cells. Peripheral blood and bone marrow mononuclear cells were isolated by Ficoll-Hypaque density centrifugation and cryopreserved. FACS on a FACSAria II was used to sort CD4+ and CD8+ T cells, including the naive and memory subsets. Genomic DNA was the input for TRB sequencing, which was run either with the immunoSEQ assay at survey resolution or with the hsTCRB kit. The authors' pipeline ran thus. The immunoSEQ software handled the initial read processing, while the LymphoSeq R package was used for the repertoire analyses. Clonality was computed as 1 minus normalized Shannon entropy, and a Gini coefficient was also calculated for each TRB dataset. Phenotypes of unsorted samples were inferred by mapping TRB sequences from sorted subsets of the recipient or donor onto unsorted samples of the same recipient. TCRdb holds this immuneACCESS table with in-frame rearrangements only. Some clones are missing; in checked studies, unresolved V genes explain under half, and the rest has no known cause. The V and J calls and clone size were taken over from that table, and D and trimming were inferred from the DNA. Within this sample are around 12,000 clones, with 95% of them counted one time only. The leading ten clones occupy roughly 0.3% of the sample.

Study-wide findings and limitations: At 1-2 months, donor-recipient similarity was low but rose over the first year, and the later blood repertoires were often dominated by donor CD8+ memory clones. The TRB repertoires of T cells infiltrating skin or the GI tract showed only limited overlap with the TRB repertoires found in blood. Across 45 patients, recipient CMV seropositivity and CMV reactivation were highly associated with TRB clonality; PTCy diversity was similar to CNI/methotrexate controls.

This TCR came from a young man in good health and a related stem cell transplant donor. What was sequenced was naive CD8+ T cells sorted from PBMCs.

DNA sequence: TGCAGCGTTGAAGAAGCCGCGACAGTCTTACGGGGCTACACCTTC. Its protein is CSVEEAATVLRGYTF. This sequence uses TRBV29-1 and TRBJ1-2, with TRBD1 perhaps the D gene, on 5 matching bases. The junction carries 19 bases between V and J, which are trimmed by 0 bases and 8 bases respectively. Via the germline V gene, CDR1 is SQVTM and CDR2 ANQGSEA. There are 15 amino acids in the CDR3, from cysteine to phenylalanine inclusive. This entry keeps only the CDR3 DNA: 45 bases, framed from base 1.